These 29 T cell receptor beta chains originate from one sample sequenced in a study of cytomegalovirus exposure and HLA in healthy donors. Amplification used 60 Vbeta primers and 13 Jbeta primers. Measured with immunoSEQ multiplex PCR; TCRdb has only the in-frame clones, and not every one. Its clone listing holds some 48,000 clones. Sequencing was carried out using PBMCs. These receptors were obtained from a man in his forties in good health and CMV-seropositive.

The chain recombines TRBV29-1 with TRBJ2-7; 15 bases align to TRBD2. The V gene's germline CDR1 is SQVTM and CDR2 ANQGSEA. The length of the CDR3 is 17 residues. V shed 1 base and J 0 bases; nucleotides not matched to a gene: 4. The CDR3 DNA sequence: TGCAGCGTTGAAGCCGGGACTAGCGGGGGGCTCTCCTACGAGCAGTACTTC. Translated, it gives CSVEAGTSGGLSYEQYF.

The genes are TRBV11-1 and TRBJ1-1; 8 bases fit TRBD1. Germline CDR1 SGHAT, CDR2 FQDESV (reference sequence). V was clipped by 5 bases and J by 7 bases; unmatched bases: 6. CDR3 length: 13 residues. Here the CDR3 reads CASSPGTGVEAFF. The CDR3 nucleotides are TGTGCCAGCAGCCCTGGGACAGGCGTTGAAGCTTTCTTT.

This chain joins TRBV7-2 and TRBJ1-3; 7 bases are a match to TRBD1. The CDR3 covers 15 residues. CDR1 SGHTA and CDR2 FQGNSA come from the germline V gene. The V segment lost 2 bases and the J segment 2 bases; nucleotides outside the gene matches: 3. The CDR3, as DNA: TGTGCCAGCAGCTTAAGGGGGACAGCTGGAAACACCATATATTTT. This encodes CASSLRGTAGNTIYF.

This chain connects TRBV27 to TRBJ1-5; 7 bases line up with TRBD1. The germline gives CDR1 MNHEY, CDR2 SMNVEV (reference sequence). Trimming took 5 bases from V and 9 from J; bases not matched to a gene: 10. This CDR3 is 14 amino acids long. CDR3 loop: CASSGSDRLPPQHF. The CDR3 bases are TGTGCCAGCAGTGGCTCGGACAGGCTTCCGCCCCAGCATTTT.

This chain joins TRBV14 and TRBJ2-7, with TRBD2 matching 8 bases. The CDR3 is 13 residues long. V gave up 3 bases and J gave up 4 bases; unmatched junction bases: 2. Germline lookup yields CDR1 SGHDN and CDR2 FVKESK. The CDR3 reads CASSQGLEYEQYF. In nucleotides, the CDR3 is TGTGCCAGCAGCCAGGGACTAGAGTACGAGCAGTACTTC.

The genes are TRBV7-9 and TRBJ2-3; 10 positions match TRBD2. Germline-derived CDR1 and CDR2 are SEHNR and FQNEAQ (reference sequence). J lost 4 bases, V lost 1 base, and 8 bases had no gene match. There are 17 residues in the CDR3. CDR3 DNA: TGTGCCAGCAGCTTAGTTGGCAGCGGGGGGGCCGCAGATACGCAGTATTTT. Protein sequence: CASSLVGSGGAADTQYF.

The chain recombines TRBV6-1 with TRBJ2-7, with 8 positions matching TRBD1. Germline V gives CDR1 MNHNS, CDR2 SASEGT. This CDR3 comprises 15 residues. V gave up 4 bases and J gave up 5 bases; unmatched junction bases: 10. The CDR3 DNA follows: TGTGCCAGCAGTGTCGCAGGGGGCGCCGGCCACGAGCAGTACTTC. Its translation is CASSVAGGAGHEQYF.

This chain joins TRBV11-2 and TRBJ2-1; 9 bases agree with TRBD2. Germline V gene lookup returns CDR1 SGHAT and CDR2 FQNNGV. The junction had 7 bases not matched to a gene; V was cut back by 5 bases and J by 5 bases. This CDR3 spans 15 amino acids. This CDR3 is CASSVGTSRNNEQFF. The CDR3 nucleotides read TGTGCCAGCAGCGTGGGGACTAGCCGAAACAATGAGCAGTTCTTC.

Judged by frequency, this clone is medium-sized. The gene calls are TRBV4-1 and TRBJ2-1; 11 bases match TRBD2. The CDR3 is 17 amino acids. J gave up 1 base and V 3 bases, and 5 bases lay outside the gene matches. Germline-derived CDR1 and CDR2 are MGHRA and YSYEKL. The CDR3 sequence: CASSQAGLADSYNEQFF. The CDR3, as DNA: TGCGCCAGCAGCCAGGCGGGACTAGCGGATTCCTACAATGAGCAGTTCTTC.

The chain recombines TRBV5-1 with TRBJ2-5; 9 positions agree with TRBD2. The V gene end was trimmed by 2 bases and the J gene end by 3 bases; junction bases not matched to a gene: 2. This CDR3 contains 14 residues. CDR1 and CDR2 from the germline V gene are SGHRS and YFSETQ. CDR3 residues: CASSLRGREETQYF. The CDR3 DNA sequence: TGCGCCAGCAGCTTACGCGGGAGGGAAGAGACCCAGTACTTC. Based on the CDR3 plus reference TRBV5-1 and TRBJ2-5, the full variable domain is KAGVTQTPRYLIKTRGQQVTLSCSPISGHRSVSWYQQTPGQGLQFLFEYFSETQRNKGNFPGRFSGRQFSNSRSEMNVSTLELGDSALYLCASSLRGREETQYFGPGTRLLVL.

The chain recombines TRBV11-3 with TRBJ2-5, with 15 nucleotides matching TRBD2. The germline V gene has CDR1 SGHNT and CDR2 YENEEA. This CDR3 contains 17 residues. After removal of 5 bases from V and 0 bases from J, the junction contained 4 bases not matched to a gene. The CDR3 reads CASSPGTSGGYQETQYF. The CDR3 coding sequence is TGTGCCAGCAGCCCAGGGACTAGCGGGGGGTACCAAGAGACCCAGTACTTC.

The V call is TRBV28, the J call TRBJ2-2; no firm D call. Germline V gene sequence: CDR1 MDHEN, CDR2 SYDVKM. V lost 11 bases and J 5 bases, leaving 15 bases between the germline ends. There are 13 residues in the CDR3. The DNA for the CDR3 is TGTGCCGCTTGCGAGGATATTACCGGGGAGCTGTTTTTT. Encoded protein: CAACEDITGELFF. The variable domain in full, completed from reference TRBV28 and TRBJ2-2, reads DVKVTQSSRYLVKRTGEKVFLECVQDMDHENMFWYRQDPGLGLRLIYFSYDVKMKEKGDIPEGYSVSREKKERFSLILESASTNQTSMYLCAACEDITGELFFGEGSRLTVL.

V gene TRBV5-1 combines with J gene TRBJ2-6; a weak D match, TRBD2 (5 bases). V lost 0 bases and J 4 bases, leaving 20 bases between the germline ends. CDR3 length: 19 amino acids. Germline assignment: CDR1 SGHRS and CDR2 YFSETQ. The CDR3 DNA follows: TGCGCCAGCAGCTTGGCCGGAGGTAAGGGTGAAGGGGGGGCCAACGTCCTGACTTTC. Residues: CASSLAGGKGEGGANVLTF.

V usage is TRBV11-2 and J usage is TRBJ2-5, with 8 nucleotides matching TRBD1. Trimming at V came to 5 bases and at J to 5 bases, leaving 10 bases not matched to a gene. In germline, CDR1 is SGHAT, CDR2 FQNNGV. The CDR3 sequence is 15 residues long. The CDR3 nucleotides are TGTGCCAGCAGCCCCGTGGGCAGGGGGCGGGAGACCCAGTACTTC. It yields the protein CASSPVGRGRETQYF.

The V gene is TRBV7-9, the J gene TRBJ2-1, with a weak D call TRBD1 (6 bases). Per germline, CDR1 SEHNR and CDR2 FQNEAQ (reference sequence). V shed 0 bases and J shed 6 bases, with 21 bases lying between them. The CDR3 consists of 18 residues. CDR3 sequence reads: CASSLASPTGLIPNEQFF. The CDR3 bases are TGTGCCAGCAGCTTAGCCTCCCCTACAGGGTTAATCCCCAATGAGCAGTTCTTC.

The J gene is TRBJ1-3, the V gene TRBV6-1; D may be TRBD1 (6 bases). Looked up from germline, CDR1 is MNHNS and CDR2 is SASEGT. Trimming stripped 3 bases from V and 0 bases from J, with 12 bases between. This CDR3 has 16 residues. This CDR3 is CASSDLDRNSGNTIYF. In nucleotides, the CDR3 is TGTGCCAGCAGTGACCTTGACAGGAACTCTGGAAACACCATATATTTT.

For the CDR3, the DNA is TGTGCCAGCACCAAAAACAGGGGAAGCACAGATACGCAGTATTTT. The encoded protein is CASTKNRGSTDTQYF. V gene TRBV7-2 combines with J gene TRBJ2-3; 7 nucleotides agree with TRBD1. CDR1 and CDR2 from the germline V gene are SGHTA and FQGNSA. The CDR3 spans 15 residues. V gave up 7 bases and J gave up 0 bases; unmatched junction bases: 7.

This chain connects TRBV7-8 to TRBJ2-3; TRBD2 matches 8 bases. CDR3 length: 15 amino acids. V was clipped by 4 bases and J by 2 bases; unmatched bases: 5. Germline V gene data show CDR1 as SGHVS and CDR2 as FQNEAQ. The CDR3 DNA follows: TGTGCCAGCAGCTCTCGGGAGGGGGTCACAGATACGCAGTATTTT. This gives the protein CASSSREGVTDTQYF.

Here the CDR3 DNA reads TGCGCCAGCAGTGTAGCGGGGGGGCCGGATACGCAGTATTTT. This translates into CASSVAGGPDTQYF. This chain links TRBV5-1 with TRBJ2-3, with 11 bases aligning to TRBD2. The CDR3 consists of 14 residues. Germline assignment: CDR1 SGHRS and CDR2 YFSETQ. Unmatched junction bases numbered 5, after V lost 5 bases and J lost 6 bases. Together with reference TRBV5-1 and TRBJ2-3, the CDR3 gives the full variable domain: KAGVTQTPRYLIKTRGQQVTLSCSPISGHRSVSWYQQTPGQGLQFLFEYFSETQRNKGNFPGRFSGRQFSNSRSEMNVSTLELGDSALYLCASSVAGGPDTQYFGPGTRLTVL.

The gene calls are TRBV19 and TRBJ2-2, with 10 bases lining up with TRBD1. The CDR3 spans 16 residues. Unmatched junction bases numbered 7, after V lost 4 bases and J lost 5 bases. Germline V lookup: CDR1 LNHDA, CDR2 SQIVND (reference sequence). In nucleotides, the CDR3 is TGTGCCAGTAGTACTGAACCGGGACAGGGGACCGGGGAGCTGTTTTTT. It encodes CASSTEPGQGTGELFF.

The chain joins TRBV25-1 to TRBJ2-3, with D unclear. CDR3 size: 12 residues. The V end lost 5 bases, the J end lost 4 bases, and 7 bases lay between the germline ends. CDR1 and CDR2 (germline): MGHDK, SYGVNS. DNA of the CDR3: TGTGCCAGCAGTCGAAGCTCAGATACGCAGTATTTT. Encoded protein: CASSRSSDTQYF.

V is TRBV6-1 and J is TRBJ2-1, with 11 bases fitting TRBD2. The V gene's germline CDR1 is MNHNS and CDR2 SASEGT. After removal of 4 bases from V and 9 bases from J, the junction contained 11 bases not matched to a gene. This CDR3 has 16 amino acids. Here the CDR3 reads CASSAMTSGNFGEQFF. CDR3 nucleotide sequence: TGTGCCAGCAGTGCCATGACTAGCGGGAATTTTGGTGAGCAGTTCTTC.

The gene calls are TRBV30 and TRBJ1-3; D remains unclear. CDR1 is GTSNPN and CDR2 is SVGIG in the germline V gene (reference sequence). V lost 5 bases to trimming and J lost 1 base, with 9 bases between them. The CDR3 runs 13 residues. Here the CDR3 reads CAWDHGSGNTIYF. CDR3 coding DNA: TGTGCCTGGGATCACGGGTCTGGAAACACCATATATTTT.

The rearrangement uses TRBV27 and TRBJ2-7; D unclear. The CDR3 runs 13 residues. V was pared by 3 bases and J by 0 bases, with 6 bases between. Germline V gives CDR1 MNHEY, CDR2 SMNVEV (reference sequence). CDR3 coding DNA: TGTGCCAGCAGTTTCGGTCGCTCCTACGAGCAGTACTTC. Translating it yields CASSFGRSYEQYF.

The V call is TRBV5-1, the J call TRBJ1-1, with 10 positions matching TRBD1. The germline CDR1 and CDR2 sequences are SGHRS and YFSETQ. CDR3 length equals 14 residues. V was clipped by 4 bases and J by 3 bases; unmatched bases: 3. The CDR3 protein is CASSIGTGDTEAFF. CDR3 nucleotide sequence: TGCGCCAGCAGCATCGGGACAGGGGACACTGAAGCTTTCTTT. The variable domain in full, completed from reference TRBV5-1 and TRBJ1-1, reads KAGVTQTPRYLIKTRGQQVTLSCSPISGHRSVSWYQQTPGQGLQFLFEYFSETQRNKGNFPGRFSGRQFSNSRSEMNVSTLELGDSALYLCASSIGTGDTEAFFGQGTRLTVV.

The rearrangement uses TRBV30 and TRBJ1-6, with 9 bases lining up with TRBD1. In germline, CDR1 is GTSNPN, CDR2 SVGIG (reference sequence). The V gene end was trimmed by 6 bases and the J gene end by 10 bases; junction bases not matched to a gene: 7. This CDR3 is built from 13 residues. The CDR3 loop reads CACTTGGGSPLHF. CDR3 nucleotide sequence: TGTGCCTGTACTACAGGGGGCGGATCACCCCTCCACTTT.

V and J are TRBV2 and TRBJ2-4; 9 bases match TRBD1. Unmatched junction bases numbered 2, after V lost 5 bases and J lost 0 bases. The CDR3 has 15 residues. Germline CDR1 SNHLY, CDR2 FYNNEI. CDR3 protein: CASSWTGEAKNIQYF. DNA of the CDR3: TGTGCCAGCAGTTGGACAGGGGAAGCCAAAAACATTCAGTACTTC.

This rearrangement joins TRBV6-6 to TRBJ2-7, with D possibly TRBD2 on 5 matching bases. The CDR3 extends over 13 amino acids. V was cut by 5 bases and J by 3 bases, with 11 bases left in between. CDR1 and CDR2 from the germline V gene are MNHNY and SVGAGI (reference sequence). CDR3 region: CASSVGVDYEQYF. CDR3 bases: TGTGCCAGCAGTGTCGGGGTCGACTACGAGCAGTACTTC.

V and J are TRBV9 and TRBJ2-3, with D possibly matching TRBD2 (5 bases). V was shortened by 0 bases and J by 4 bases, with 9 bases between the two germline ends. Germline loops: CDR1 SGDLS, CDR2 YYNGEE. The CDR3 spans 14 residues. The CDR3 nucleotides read TGTGCCAGCAGCGTAGGAGGTAGCGCAGATACGCAGTATTTT. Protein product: CASSVGGSADTQYF.